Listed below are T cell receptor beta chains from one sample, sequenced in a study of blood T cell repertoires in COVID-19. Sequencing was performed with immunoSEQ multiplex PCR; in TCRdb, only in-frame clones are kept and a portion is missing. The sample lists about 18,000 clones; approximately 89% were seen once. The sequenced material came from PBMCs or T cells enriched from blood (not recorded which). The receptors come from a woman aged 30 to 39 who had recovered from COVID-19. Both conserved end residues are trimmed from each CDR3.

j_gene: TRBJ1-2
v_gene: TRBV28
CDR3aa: ASSLGQTYGYT

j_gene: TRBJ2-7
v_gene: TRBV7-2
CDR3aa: ASSPFSGGPYEQY

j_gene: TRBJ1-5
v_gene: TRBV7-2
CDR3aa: ASSLQGNQPQH

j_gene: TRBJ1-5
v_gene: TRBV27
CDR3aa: ASSPNGLSNQPQH

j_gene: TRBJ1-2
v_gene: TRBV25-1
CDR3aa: ASRGPTPGLLAGYGYT

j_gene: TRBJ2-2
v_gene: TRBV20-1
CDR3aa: SASPGGTAGELF

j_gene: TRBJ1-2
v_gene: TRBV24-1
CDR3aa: ATSEGPFWGYT

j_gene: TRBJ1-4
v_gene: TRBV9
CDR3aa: ASSVTGTTEKLF

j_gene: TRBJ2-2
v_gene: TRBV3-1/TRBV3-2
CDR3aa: ASSQVGESGELF

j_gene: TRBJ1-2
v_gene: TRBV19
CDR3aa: ASSIGSGGYT

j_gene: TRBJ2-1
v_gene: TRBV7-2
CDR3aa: ASTGLAGGPYEQF

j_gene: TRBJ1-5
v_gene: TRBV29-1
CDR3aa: SVVWQFNQPQH

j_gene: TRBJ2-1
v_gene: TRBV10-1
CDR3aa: ASSEGVRISYNEQF

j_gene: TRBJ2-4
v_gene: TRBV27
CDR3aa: ASSLGAGSAKNIQY

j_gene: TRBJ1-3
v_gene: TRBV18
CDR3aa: ASSSSNVGGNTIY

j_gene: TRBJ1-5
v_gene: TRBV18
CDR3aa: ASSPGRDQPQH

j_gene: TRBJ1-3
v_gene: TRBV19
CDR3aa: ASSPVQGFQGGNTIY